This TCR beta chain was sequenced for a study of shared T cell receptors in the human thymus. The CDR3 is 15 amino acids. The germline gives CDR1 MDHEN, CDR2 SYDVKM. V gave up 3 bases and J gave up 1 base; unmatched junction bases: 4. Assay: immunoSEQ multiplex PCR; the TCRdb copy retains only in-frame clones and omits some. The sample includes a few hundred thousand clones, more than 85% of them seen just once. Sequenced material: thymocytes. This rearrangement joins TRBV28 to TRBJ1-1, with TRBD1 matching over 8 bases. The sequence derives from a human donor. The CDR3 DNA sequence: TGTGCCAGCAGTTTCAAGGGGACAGGGAACACTGAAGCTTTCTTT. This sequence encodes CASSFKGTGNTEAFF. The whole variable domain, filled in from reference TRBV28 and TRBJ1-1, reads DVKVTQSSRYLVKRTGEKVFLECVQDMDHENMFWYRQDPGLGLRLIYFSYDVKMKEKGDIPEGYSVSREKKERFSLILESASTNQTSMYLCASSFKGTGNTEAFFGQGTRLTVV.